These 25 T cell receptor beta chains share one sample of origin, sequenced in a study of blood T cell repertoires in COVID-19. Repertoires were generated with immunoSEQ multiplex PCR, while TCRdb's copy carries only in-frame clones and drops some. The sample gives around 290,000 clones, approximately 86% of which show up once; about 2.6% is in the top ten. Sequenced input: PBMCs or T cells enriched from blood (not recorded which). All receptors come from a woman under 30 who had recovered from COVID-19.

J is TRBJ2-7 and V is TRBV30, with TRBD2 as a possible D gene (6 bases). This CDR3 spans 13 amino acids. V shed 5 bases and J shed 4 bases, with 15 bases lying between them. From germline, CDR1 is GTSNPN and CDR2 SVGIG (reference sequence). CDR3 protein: CAWSEGNLYEQYF. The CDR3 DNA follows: TGTGCCTGGTCGGAGGGGAATCTGTACGAGCAGTACTTC.

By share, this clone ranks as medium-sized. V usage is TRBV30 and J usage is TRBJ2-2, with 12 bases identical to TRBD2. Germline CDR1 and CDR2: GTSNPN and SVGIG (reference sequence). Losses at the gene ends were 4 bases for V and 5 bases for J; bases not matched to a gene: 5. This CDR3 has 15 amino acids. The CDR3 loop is CAWKTSGSETGELFF. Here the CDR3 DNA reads TGTGCCTGGAAGACTAGCGGGAGCGAAACCGGGGAGCTGTTTTTT. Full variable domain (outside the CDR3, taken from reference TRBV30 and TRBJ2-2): SQTIHQWPATLVQPVGSPLSLECTVEGTSNPNLYWYRQAAGRGLQLLFYSVGIGQISSEVPQNLSASRPQDRQFILSSKKLLLSDSGFYLCAWKTSGSETGELFFGEGSRLTVL.

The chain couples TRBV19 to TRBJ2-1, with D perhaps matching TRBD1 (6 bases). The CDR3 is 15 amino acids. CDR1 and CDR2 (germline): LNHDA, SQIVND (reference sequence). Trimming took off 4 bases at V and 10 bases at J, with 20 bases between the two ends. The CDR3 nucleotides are TGTGCCAGTAGTAAGGCAGGACAGACAAATTCGGAGCAGTTCTTC. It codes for CASSKAGQTNSEQFF.

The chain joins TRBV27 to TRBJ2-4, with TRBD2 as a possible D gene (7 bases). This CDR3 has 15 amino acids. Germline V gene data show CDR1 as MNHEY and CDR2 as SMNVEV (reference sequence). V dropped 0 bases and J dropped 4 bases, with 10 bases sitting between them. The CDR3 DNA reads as TGTGCCAGCAGTTTATCAGGGGGGGGGAAAAACATTCAGTACTTC. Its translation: CASSLSGGGKNIQYF.

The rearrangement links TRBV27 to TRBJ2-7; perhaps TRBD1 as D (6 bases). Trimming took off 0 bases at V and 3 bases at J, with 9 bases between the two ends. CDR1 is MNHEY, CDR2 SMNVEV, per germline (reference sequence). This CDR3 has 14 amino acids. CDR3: CASSLSGHYYEQYF. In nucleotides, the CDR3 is TGTGCCAGCAGTTTATCGGGACACTACTACGAGCAGTACTTC.

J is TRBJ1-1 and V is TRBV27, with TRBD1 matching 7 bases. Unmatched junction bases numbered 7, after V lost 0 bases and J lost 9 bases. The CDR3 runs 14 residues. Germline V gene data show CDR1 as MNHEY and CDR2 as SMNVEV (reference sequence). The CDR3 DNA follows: TGTGCCAGCAGTTTATCGCTTAGGGGGCGCCAAGCTTTCTTT. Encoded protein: CASSLSLRGRQAFF.

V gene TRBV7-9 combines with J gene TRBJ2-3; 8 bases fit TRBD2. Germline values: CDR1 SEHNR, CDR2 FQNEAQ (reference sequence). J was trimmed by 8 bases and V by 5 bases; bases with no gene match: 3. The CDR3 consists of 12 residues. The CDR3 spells CASSPTSVTQYF. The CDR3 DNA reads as TGTGCCAGCAGCCCGACTAGCGTTACGCAGTATTTT.

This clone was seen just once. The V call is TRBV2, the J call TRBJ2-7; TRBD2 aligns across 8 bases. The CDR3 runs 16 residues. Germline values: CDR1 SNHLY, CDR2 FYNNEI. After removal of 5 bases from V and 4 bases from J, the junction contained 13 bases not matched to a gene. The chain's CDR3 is CASSQWKTSAGYEQYF. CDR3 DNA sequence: TGTGCCAGCAGTCAGTGGAAGACTAGCGCAGGGTACGAGCAGTACTTC.

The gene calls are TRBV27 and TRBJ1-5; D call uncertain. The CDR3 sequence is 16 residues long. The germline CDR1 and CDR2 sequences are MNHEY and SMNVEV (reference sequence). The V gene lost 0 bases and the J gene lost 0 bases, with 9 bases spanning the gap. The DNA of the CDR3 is TGTGCCAGCAGTTTATCAGCGGGAGGTAGCAATCAGCCCCAGCATTTT. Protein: CASSLSAGGSNQPQHF.

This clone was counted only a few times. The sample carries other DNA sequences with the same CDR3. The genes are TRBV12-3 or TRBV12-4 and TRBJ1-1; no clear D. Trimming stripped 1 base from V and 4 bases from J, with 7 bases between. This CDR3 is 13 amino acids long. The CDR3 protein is CASSLGEGTEAFF. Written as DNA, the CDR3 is TGTGCCAGCAGTTTAGGGGAGGGCACTGAAGCTTTCTTT.

The CDR3 DNA sequence: TGTGCCAGCAGTGAATTCTTCCCAGGGGAGAACACTGAAGCTTTCTTT. As protein: CASSEFFPGENTEAFF. This chain joins TRBV25-1 and TRBJ1-1; a possible D gene is TRBD1 (6 bases). The V gene lost 1 base and the J gene lost 1 base, with 13 bases spanning the gap. The CDR3 totals 16 residues. Germline values: CDR1 MGHDK, CDR2 SYGVNS.

CDR3 coding DNA: TGTGCCAGCAGCTGGACTAGCGGCAATGAGCAGTTCTTC. It codes for CASSWTSGNEQFF. V is TRBV6-5 and J is TRBJ2-1, with 10 bases that match TRBD2. Germline V gene lookup returns CDR1 MNHEY and CDR2 SVGAGI. The V and J ends lost 6 bases and 6 bases, in that order; junction bases with no gene match: 2. The CDR3 loop spans 13 amino acids.

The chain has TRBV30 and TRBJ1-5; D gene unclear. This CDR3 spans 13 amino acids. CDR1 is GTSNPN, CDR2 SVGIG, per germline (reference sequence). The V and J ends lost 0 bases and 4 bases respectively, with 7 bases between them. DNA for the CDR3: TGTGCCTGGAGTGTCGAGCTAAATCAGCCCCAGCATTTT. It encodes CAWSVELNQPQHF.

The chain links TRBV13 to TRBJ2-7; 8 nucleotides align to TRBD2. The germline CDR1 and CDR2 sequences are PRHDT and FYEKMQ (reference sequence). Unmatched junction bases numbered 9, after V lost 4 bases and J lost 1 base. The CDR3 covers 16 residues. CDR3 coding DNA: TGTGCCAGCAGCTCGAGACGGGAGGGCCTGTCCTACGAGCAGTACTTC. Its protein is CASSSRREGLSYEQYF.

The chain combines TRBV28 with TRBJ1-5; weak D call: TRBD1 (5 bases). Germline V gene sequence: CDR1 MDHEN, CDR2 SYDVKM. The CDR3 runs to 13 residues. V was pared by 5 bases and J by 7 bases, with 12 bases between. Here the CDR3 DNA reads TGTGCCAGCAGTAGGGGCCCGCGGCAGCCCCAGCATTTT. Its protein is CASSRGPRQPQHF.

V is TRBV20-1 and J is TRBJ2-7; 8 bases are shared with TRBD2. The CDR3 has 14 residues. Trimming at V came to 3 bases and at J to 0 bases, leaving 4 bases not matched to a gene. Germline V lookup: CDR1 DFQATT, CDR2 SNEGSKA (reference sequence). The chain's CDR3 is CSASSGANSYEQYF. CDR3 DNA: TGCAGTGCTAGTAGCGGGGCTAACTCCTACGAGCAGTACTTC.

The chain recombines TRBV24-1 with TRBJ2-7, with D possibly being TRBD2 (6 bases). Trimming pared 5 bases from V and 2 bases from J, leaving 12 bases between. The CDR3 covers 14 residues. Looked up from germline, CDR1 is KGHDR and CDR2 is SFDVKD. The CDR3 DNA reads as TGTGCCACCAGTGGGAGGGGCACCACCTACGAGCAGTACTTC. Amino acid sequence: CATSGRGTTYEQYF.

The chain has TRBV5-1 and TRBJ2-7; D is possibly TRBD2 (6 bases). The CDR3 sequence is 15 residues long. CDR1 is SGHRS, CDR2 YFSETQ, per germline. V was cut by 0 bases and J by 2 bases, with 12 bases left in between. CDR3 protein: CASSLEGGVAYEQYF. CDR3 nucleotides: TGCGCCAGCAGCTTGGAAGGAGGGGTTGCCTACGAGCAGTACTTC. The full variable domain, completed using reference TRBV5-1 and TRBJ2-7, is KAGVTQTPRYLIKTRGQQVTLSCSPISGHRSVSWYQQTPGQGLQFLFEYFSETQRNKGNFPGRFSGRQFSNSRSEMNVSTLELGDSALYLCASSLEGGVAYEQYFGPGTRLTVT.

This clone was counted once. CDR3 sequence (DNA): TGTGCCAGCTCACCGGTTATGAGGAACATGAACACTGAAGCTTTCTTT. Amino acids: CASSPVMRNMNTEAFF. This chain joins TRBV18 and TRBJ1-1; D unresolved. Trimming removed 3 bases from V and 0 bases from J, with 14 bases in between. Germline CDR1 is KGHSH and CDR2 is LQKENI. The CDR3 has 16 amino acids.

The CDR3 DNA is TGTGCCAGCAGCTTAGAGGCTAGCGGGAGCTCCTACGAGCAGTACTTC. Encoded protein: CASSLEASGSSYEQYF. The V and J genes are TRBV7-2 and TRBJ2-7; 10 bases align to TRBD2. There are 16 residues in the CDR3. Germline V gene lookup returns CDR1 SGHTA and CDR2 FQGNSA. V was pared by 1 base and J by 0 bases, with 3 bases of the junction left unmatched. Together with reference TRBV7-2 and TRBJ2-7, the CDR3 gives the full variable domain: GAGVSQSPSNKVTEKGKDVELRCDPISGHTALYWYRQSLGQGLEFLIYFQGNSAPDKSGLPSDRFSAERTGGSVSTLTIQRTQQEDSAVYLCASSLEASGSSYEQYFGPGTRLTVT.

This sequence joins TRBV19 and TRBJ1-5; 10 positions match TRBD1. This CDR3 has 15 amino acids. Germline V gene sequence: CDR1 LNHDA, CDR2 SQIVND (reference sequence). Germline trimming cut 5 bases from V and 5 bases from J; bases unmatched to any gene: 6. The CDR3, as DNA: TGTGCCAGTAGTCGTGGACAGGGGGGGTATCAGCCCCAGCATTTT. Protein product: CASSRGQGGYQPQHF.

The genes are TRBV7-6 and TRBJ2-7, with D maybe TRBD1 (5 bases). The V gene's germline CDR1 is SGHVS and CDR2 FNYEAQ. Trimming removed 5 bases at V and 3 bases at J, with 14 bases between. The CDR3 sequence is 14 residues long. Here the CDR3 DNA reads TGTGCCAGCAGCCCAACAGGCCTCGACTACGAGCAGTACTTC. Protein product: CASSPTGLDYEQYF.

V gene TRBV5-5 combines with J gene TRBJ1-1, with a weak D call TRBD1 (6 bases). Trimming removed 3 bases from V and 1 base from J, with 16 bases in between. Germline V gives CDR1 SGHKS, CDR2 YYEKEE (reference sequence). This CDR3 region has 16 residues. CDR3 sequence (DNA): TGTGCCAGCAGCTCAACACTGGACAGACCGAACACTGAAGCTTTCTTT. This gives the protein CASSSTLDRPNTEAFF.

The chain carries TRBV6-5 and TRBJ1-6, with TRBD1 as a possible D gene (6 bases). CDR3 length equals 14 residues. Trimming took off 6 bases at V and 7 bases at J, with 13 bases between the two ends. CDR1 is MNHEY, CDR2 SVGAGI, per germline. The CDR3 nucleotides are TGTGCCAGCAGCCTCGGACAGTGGAATTCACCCCTCCACTTT. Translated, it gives CASSLGQWNSPLHF.

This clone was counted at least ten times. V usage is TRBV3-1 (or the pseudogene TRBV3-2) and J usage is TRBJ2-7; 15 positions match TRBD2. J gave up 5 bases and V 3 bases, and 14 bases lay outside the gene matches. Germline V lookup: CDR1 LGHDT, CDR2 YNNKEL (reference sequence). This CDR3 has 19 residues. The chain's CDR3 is CASSHPGLAGGSAFDEQYF. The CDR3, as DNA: TGTGCCAGCAGCCATCCGGGACTAGCGGGAGGTTCCGCGTTCGACGAGCAGTACTTC.